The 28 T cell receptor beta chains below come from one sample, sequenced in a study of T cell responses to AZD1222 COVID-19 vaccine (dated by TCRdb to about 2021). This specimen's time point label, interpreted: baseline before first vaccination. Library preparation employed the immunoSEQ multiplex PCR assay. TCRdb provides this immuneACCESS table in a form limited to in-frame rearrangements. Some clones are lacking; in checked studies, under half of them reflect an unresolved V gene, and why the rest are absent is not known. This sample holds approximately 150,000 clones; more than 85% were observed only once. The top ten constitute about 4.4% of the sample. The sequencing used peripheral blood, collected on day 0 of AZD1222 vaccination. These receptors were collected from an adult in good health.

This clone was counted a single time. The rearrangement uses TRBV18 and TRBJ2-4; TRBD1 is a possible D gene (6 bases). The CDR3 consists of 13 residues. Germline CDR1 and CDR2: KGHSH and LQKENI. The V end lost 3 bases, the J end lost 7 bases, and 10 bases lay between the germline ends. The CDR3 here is CASSPGQTNIQYF. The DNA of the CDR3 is TGTGCCAGCTCACCGGGACAAACTAACATTCAGTACTTC.

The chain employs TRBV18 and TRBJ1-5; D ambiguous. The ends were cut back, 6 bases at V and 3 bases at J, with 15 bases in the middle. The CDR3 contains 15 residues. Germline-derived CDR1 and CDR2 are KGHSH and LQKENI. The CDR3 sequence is CASSQAVGSNQPQHF. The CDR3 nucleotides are TGTGCCAGCTCTCAGGCGGTGGGTTCCAATCAGCCCCAGCATTTT.

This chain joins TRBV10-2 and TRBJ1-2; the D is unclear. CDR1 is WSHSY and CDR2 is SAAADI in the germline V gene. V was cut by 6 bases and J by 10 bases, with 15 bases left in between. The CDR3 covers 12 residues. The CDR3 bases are TGCGCCAGCAGCGAACGGGCCACCAACTACACCTTC. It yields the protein CASSERATNYTF.

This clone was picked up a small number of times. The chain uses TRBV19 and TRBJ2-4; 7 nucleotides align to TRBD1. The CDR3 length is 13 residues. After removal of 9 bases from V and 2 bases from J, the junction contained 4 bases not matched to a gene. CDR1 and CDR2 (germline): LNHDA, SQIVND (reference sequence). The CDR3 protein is CASRQGSKNIQYF. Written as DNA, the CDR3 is TGTGCCAGCAGACAGGGCTCCAAAAACATTCAGTACTTC.

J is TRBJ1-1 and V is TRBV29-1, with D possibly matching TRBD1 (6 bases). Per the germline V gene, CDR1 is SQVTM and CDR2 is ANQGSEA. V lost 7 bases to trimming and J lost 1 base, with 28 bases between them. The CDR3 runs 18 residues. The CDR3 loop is CSEGDKVYEALGNTEAFF. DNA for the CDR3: TGCAGCGAAGGGGACAAAGTTTACGAGGCTCTGGGGAACACTGAAGCTTTCTTT.

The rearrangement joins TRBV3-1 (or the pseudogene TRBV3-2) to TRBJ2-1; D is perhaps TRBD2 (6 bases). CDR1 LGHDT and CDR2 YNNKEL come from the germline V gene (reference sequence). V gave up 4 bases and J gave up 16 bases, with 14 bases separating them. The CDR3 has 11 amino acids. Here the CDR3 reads CASSLRDSQFF. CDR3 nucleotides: TGTGCCAGCAGCCTCCGGGACTCTCAATTCTTC.

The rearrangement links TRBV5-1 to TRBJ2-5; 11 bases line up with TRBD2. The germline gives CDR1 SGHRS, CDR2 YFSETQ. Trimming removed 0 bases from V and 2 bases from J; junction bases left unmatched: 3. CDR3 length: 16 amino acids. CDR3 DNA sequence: TGCGCCAGCAGCTTGGCCGGGACTAGCGGTCAAGAGACCCAGTACTTC. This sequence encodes CASSLAGTSGQETQYF.

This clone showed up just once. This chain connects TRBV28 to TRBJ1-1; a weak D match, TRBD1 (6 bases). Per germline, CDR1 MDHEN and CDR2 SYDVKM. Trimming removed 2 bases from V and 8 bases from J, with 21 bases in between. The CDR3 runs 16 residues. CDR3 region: CASSLPEDRRTLEAFF. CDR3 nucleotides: TGTGCCAGCAGTTTACCGGAGGACAGACGTACACTGGAAGCTTTCTTT.

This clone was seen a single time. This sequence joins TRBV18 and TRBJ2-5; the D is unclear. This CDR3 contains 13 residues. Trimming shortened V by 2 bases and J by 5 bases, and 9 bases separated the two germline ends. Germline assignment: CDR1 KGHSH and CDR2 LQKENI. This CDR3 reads CASSPRVGETQYF. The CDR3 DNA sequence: TGTGCCAGCTCACCAAGGGTGGGGGAGACCCAGTACTTC. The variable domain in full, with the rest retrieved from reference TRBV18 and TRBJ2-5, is NAGVMQNPRHLVRRRGQEARLRCSPMKGHSHVYWYRQLPEEGLKFMVYLQKENIIDESGMPKERFSAEFPKEGPSILRIQQVVRGDSAAYFCASSPRVGETQYFGPGTRLLVL.

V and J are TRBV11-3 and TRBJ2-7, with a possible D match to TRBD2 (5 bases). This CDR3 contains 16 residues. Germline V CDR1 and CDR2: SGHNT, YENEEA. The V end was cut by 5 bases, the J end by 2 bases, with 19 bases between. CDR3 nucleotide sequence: TGTGCCAGCAGCCAACCTCCTTGGACGGGGACCTACGAGCAGTACTTC. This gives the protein CASSQPPWTGTYEQYF.

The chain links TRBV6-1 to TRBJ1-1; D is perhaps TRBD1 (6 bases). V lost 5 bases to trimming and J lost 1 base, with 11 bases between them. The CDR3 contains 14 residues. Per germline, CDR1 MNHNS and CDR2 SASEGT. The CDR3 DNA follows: TGTGCCAGCAGTCCTCCACAGGGGAACACTGAAGCTTTCTTT. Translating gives CASSPPQGNTEAFF.

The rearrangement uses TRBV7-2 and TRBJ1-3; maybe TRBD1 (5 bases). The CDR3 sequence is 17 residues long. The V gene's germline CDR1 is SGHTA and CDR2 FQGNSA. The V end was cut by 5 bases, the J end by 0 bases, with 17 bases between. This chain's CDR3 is CASSPGVGGTSGNTIYF. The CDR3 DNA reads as TGTGCCAGCAGCCCGGGGGTGGGAGGCACCTCTGGAAACACCATATATTTT. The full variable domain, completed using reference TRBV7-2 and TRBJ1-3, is GAGVSQSPSNKVTEKGKDVELRCDPISGHTALYWYRQSLGQGLEFLIYFQGNSAPDKSGLPSDRFSAERTGGSVSTLTIQRTQQEDSAVYLCASSPGVGGTSGNTIYFGEGSWLTVV.

Here the CDR3 reads CASSWTRRNEQFF. CDR3 bases: TGTGCCAGCAGCTGGACTAGGAGGAATGAGCAGTTCTTC. The V gene is TRBV7-8, the J gene TRBJ2-1, with 7 bases matching TRBD2. The CDR3 loop spans 13 amino acids. V trimming: 4 bases; J trimming: 7 bases; junction bases outside the gene matches: 4. The germline V gene encodes CDR1 SGHVS and CDR2 FQNEAQ.

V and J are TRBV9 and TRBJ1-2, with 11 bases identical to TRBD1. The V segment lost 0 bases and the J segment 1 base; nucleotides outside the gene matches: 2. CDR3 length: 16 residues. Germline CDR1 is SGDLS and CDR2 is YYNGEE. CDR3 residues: CASSVGTGGDNYGYTF. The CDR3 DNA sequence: TGTGCCAGCAGCGTAGGGACAGGGGGCGATAACTATGGCTACACCTTC.

CDR3 DNA sequence: TGTGCCAGCAGCTTACTATTAAGTGAGCAGTTCTTC. Translating it yields CASSLLLSEQFF. This chain joins TRBV28 and TRBJ2-1, with D uncertain. This CDR3 comprises 12 residues. The ends were cut back, 6 bases at V and 9 bases at J, with 12 bases in the middle. The germline V gene has CDR1 MDHEN and CDR2 SYDVKM. The entire variable domain, with the rest obtained from reference TRBV28 and TRBJ2-1, is as follows: DVKVTQSSRYLVKRTGEKVFLECVQDMDHENMFWYRQDPGLGLRLIYFSYDVKMKEKGDIPEGYSVSREKKERFSLILESASTNQTSMYLCASSLLLSEQFFGPGTRLTVL.

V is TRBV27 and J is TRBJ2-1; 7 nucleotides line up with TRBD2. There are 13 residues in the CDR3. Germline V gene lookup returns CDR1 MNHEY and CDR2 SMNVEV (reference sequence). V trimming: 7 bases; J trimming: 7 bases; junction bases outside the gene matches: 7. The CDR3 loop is CASNRGDGNEQFF. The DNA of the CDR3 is TGTGCCAGCAACCGGGGGGACGGAAATGAGCAGTTCTTC.

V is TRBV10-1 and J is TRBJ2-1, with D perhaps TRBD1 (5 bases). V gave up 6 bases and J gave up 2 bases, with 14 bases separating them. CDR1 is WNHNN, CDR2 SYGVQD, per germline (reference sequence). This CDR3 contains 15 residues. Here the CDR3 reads CASSPNLDTYNEQFF. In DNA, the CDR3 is TGCGCCAGCAGCCCCAACCTGGACACCTACAATGAGCAGTTCTTC.

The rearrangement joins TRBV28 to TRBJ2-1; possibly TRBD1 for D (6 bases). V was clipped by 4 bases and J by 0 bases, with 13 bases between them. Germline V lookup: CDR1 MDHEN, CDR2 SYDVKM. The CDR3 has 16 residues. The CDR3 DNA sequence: TGTGCCAGCAGTTCTTGGGAAGGGGGCTCCTACAATGAGCAGTTCTTC. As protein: CASSSWEGGSYNEQFF.

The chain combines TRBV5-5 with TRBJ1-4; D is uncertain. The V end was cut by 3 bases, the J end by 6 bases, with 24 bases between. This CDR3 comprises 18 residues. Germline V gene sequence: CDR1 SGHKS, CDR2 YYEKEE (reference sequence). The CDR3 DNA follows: TGTGCCAGCAGCTCTCCGAAAGGCAGCCCGGAGTGGCATGAAAAACTGTTTTTT. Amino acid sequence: CASSSPKGSPEWHEKLFF.

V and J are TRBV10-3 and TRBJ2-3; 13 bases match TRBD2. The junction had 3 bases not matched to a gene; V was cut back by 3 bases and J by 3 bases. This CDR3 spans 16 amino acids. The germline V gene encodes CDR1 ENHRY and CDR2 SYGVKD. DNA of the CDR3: TGTGCCATCAGTGAAGGACTAGCGGGAGCGACAGATACGCAGTATTTT. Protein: CAISEGLAGATDTQYF.

The CDR3 sequence: CVAGGVAEAFF. CDR3 nucleotide sequence: TGTGTCGCGGGAGGGGTGGCTGAAGCTTTCTTT. The chain recombines TRBV6-5 with TRBJ1-1; D might be TRBD1 (5 bases). Germline CDR1 MNHEY, CDR2 SVGAGI. CDR3 size: 11 residues.

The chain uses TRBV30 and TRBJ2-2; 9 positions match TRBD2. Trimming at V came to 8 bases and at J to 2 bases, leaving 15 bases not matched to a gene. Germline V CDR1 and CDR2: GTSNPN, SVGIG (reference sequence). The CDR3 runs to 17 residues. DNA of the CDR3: TGTGCCGCACGCCCAGTAGCGGGAGACACCAACACCGGGGAGCTGTTTTTT. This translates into CAARPVAGDTNTGELFF.

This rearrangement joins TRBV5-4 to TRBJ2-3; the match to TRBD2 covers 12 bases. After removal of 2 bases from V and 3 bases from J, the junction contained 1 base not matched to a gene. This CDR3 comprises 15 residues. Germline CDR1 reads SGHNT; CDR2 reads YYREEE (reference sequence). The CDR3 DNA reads TGTGCCAGCAGCTTCGGACTAGCGGGGACAGATACGCAGTATTTT. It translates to CASSFGLAGTDTQYF.

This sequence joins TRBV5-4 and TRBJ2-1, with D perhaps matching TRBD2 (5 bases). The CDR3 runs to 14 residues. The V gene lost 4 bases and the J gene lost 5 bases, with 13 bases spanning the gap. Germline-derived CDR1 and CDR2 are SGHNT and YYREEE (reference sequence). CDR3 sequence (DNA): TGTGCCAGCAGCAACTCCGGGGATCACAATGAGCAGTTCTTC. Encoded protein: CASSNSGDHNEQFF.

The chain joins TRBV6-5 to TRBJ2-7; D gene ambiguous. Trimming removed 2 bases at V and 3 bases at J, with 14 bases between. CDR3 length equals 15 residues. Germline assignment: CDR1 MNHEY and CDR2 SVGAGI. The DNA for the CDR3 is TGTGCCAGCAGTTACCGGGCCCAGGAGAGCTACGAGCAGTACTTC. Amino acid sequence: CASSYRAQESYEQYF.

In DNA, the CDR3 is TGTGCTAGTGGTTTTGGAACAGGGACTTACACTGAAGCTTTCTTT. The encoded protein is CASGFGTGTYTEAFF. The gene calls are TRBV12-5 and TRBJ1-1; weak D call: TRBD1 (6 bases). V was pared by 3 bases and J by 3 bases, with 14 bases between. From germline, CDR1 is LGHNT and CDR2 FRNRAP. The length of the CDR3 is 15 residues.

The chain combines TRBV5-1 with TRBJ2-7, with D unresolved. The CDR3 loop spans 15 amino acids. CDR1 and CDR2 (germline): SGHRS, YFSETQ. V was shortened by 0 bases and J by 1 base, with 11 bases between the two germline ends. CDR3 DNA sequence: TGCGCCAGCAGCTTGGTGGCAGGTTCATCCTACGAGCAGTACTTC. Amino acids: CASSLVAGSSYEQYF.

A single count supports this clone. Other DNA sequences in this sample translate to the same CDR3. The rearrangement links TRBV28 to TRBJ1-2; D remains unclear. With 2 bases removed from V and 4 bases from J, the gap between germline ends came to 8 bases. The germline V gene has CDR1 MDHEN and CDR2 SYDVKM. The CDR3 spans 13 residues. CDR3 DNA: TGTGCCAGCAGTTTAACGGGATCCTATGGCTACACCTTC. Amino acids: CASSLTGSYGYTF.